This TCR beta chain appears in the sequencing data of a study of blood T cells in healthy people across ages. Study results and limitations: From one million sequenced T cells, diversity estimates were lower bounds.

CDR3 size: 12 residues. V was trimmed by 3 bases and J by 7 bases, leaving 9 bases between them. Looked up from germline, CDR1 is SNHLY and CDR2 is FYNNEI. Notes on this clonotype: No antigen is known for it.

Every sample yielded at least 6.5 million isolated PBMCs. Next came a second PCR, run for about 6 to 12 cycles, which used a sample-barcoded 5' primer along with a J-beta primer mix. TCRdb reprocessed the 5' RACE reads with MiXCR, giving one entry per CDR3 protein. Of 800,000 to 950,000 distinct CDR3 sequences in the sample, around 36% were seen once. This receptor was obtained from a man between 18 and 35 years old in good health. V gene TRBV2 combines with J gene TRBJ2-5; D is unclear. The material sequenced was blood. The CDR3 nucleotides are TGTGCCAGCAGTGAGGCGAGCTGGACCCAGTACTTC. It specifies CASSEASWTQYF.